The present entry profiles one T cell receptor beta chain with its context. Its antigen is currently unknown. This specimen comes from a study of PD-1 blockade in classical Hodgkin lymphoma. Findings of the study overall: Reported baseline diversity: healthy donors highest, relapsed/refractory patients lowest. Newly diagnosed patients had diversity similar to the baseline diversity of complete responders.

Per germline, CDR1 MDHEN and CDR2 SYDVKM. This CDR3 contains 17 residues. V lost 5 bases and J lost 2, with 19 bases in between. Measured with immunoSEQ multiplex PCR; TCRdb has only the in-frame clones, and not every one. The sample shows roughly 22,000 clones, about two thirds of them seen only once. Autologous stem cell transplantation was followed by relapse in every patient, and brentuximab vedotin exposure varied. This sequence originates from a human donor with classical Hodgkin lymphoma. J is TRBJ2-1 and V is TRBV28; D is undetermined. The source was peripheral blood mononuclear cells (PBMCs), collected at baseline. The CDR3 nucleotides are TGTGCCAGCAGTCGTTCCTTCTTAGCCTTTGCCTACAATGAGCAGTTCTTC. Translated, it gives CASSRSFLAFAYNEQFF.